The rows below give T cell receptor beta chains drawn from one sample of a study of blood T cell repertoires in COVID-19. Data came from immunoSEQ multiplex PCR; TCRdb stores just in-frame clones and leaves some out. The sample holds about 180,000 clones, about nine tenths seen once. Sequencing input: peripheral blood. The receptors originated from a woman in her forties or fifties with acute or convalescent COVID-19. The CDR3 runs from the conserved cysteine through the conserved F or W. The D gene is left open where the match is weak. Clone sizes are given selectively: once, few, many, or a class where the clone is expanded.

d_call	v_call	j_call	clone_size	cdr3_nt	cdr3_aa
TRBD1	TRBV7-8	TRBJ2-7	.	TGTGCCAGCAGCGACGGGACAGGGTGGGACTACGAGCAGTACTTC	CASSDGTGWDYEQYF
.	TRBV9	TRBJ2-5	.	TGTGCCAGCAGCGTAGGGCTGGGGGCTCAAGAGACCCAGTACTTC	CASSVGLGAQETQYF
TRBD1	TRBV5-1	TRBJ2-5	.	TGCGCCAGCACCTACAGGGGATTAGAGACCCAGTACTTC	CASTYRGLETQYF
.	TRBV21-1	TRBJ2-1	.	TGTGCCAGCAGCAAAAACTTCGGGACTAGCGGGAAATACAATGAGCAGTTCTTC	CASSKNFGTSGKYNEQFF
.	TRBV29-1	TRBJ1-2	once	TGCAGCGTCCCAGGACGAGGGTATGGCTACACCTTC	CSVPGRGYGYTF
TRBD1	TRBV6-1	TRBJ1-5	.	TGTGCCAGCAGTGAAACATCGACAGGGGTTTATCAGCCCCAGCATTTT	CASSETSTGVYQPQHF
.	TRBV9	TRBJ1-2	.	TGTGCCAGCAGCGTAGTCTCTCACAGTTCCTATGGCTACACCTTC	CASSVVSHSSYGYTF
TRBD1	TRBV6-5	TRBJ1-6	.	TGTGCCAGCACCTCCAAAGGGACAGGGACTTCACCCCTCCACTTT	CASTSKGTGTSPLHF
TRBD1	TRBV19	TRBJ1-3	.	TGTGCCAGTAGTATAGGTGGGACAGGGGCTGGAAACACCATATATTTT	CASSIGGTGAGNTIYF
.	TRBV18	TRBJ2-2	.	TGTGCCAGCTCACCAGGGACGGGGGCGAACACCGGGGAGCTGTTTTTT	CASSPGTGANTGELFF
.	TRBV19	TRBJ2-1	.	TGTGCCAGTAGTATGTCCGGAGCTTACAATGAGCAGTTCTTC	CASSMSGAYNEQFF
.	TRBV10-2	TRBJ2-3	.	TGCGCCAGCAGTGCTCAGGGGATCGATACGCAGTATTTT	CASSAQGIDTQYF
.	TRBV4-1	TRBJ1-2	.	TGCGCCAGCACCTCTCAACCGGGAGGGATCTATGGCTACACCTTC	CASTSQPGGIYGYTF
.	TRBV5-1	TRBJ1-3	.	TGCGCCAGCAGCTCTAACCGGGATCAGGCTGGAAACACCATATATTTT	CASSSNRDQAGNTIYF
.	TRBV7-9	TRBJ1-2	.	TGTGCCAGCAGCTTTGACCGACAGAACTATGGCTACACCTTC	CASSFDRQNYGYTF
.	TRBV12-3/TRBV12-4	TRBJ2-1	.	TGTGCCAGCAGTTTATTGCGGAATGAGCAGTTCTTC	CASSLLRNEQFF
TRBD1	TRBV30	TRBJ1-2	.	TGTGCCTGGAAATCCACAGGGGTATCTAACTATGGCTACACCTTC	CAWKSTGVSNYGYTF
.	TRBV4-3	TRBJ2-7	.	TGCGCCAGCAGCCAAGAATCCCTGTACTCCTACGAGCAGTACTTC	CASSQESLYSYEQYF
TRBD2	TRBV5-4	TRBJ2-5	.	TGTGCCAGCAGCCGTAGTAGCGGGGGGGCGGAGACCCAGTACTTC	CASSRSSGGAETQYF
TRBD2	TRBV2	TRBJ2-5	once	TGTGCCAGCAGTGAAAGTAGCGGGGGGTCTTGGGAGACCCAGTACTTC	CASSESSGGSWETQYF
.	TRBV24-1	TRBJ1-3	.	TGTGCCACCAGCGATGGGGGGGACTCTGGAAACACCATATATTTT	CATSDGGDSGNTIYF
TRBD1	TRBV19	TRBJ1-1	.	TGTGCCAGTAGTATGGACAGGGGGCGAACTGAAGCTTTCTTT	CASSMDRGRTEAFF
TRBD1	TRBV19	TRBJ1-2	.	TGTGCCGTCTCCGGGACAGGGGGCAATGGCTACACCTTC	CAVSGTGGNGYTF
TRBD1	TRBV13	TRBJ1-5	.	TGTGCCAGCAGCTTAGGACACAGGGGGAATCAGCCCCAGCATTTT	CASSLGHRGNQPQHF
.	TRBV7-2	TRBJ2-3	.	TGTGCCAGCAGCTTAGGGGTAGCTGCAGATACGCAGTATTTT	CASSLGVAADTQYF
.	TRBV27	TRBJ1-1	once	TGTGCCAGCAGTTTGTCGGGGATGGGGAACACTGAAGCTTTCTTT	CASSLSGMGNTEAFF
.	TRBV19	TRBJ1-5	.	TGTGCCAGTACCTCTCAGCAGGGTTGGGCACAGCCCCAGCATTTT	CASTSQQGWAQPQHF
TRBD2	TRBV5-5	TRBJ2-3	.	TGTGCCAGCAGCTTGCAGGTAGCGGGAGGGTTCGGGGATACGCAGTATTTT	CASSLQVAGGFGDTQYF
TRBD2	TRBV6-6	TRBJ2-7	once	TGTGCCAGCAGTTCCACTTATCGACTAGCGGAGTACGAGCAGTACTTC	CASSSTYRLAEYEQYF
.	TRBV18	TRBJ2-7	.	TGTGCCAGCTCAACCGAGACCGGGTCAGAGCAGTACTTC	CASSTETGSEQYF
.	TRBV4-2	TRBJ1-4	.	TGTGCCAGCAGCCAAGATTCCGACACTCAGGGGGAAAAACTGTTTTTT	CASSQDSDTQGEKLFF
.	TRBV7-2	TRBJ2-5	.	TGTGCCAGCACCCCTTACGGCAGGGAAGAGACCCAGTACTTC	CASTPYGREETQYF
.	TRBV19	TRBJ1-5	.	TGTGCCAGTAGTATTGGATCCGGGGAAAATCAGCCCCAGCATTTT	CASSIGSGENQPQHF
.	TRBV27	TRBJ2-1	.	TGTGCCAGCAGTGGCGGGTTTGCCTACAATGAGCAGTTCTTC	CASSGGFAYNEQFF
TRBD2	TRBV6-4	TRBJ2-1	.	TGTGCCAGCAGTCTAGCGGGAGGTAATGAGCAGTTCTTC	CASSLAGGNEQFF
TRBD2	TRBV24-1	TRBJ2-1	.	TGTGCCACCAGTGATTCGCGGGGGAAGCAGTTCTTC	CATSDSRGKQFF
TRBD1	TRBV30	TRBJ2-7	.	TGTGCCTGGGGGGACAGGGAGGAGCAGTACTTC	CAWGDREEQYF
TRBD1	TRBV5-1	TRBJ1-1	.	TGCGCCAGCAGCTACGGGACAGGGACCGAAGCTTTCTTT	CASSYGTGTEAFF
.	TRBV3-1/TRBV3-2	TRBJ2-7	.	TGTGCCAGCAGCCCCGGCGGCGAGCGGTCCTACGAGCAGTACTTC	CASSPGGERSYEQYF
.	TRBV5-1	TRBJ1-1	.	TGCGCCAGCAGCCTCCAGACACAACTGAACACTGAAGCTTTCTTT	CASSLQTQLNTEAFF
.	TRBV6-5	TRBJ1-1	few	TGTGCCAGCAAGGGGTGGATGAACACTGAAGCTTTCTTT	CASKGWMNTEAFF
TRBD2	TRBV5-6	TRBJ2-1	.	TGTGCCAGCAGCTTACTCGGGAGGCCCTCCTACAATGAGCAGTTCTTC	CASSLLGRPSYNEQFF
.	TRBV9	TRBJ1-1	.	TGTGCCAGCAGCGTAGATCCGGGGGAGACTGAAGCTTTCTTT	CASSVDPGETEAFF
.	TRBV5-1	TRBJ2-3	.	TGCGCCAGCAGCTTGGCCATCTTGGGGGGGCGAGATACGCAGTATTTT	CASSLAILGGRDTQYF
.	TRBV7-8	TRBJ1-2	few	TGTGCCAGCAGCTTAAGCGCCAGAGAACCCTATGGCTACACCTTC	CASSLSAREPYGYTF
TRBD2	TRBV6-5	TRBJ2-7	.	TGTGCCAGCAGTCCAAACAGCGGGAACATCTACGAGCAGTACTTC	CASSPNSGNIYEQYF
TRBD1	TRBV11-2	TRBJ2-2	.	TGTGCCAGCAGCTCCGACAGGGGCTGGACCGGGGAGCTGTTTTTT	CASSSDRGWTGELFF
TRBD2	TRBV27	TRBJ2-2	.	TGTGCCAGCTCCGGGACTAGCAGGACGTGGACCGGGGAGCTGTTTTTT	CASSGTSRTWTGELFF
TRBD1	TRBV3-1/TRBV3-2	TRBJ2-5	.	TGTGCCAGCAGCCTCGCCCAGGGGGAACAAGAGACCCAGTACTTC	CASSLAQGEQETQYF